Given below is one TCR beta chain in context. This sample is drawn from a study of blood T cell repertoires in COVID-19. The CDR3 is 13 residues long. Between the trimmed V and J ends, which lost 6 bases and 5 bases, there was a span of 11 bases. Germline V gives CDR1 SNHLY, CDR2 FYNNEI. In the authors' methods: Estimation of nucleated cell counts relied on the amplification of reference gene primers. This table comes from immunoSEQ multiplex PCR, and its TCRdb copy is limited to in-frame clones, with some not included. V and J calls and clone size come straight from that table; D and trimming were deduced from the DNA. The sample yields about 280,000 clones, approximately 90% seen once.

The sequenced sample consisted of peripheral blood. This receptor was obtained from a woman aged 25 to 39 with active or convalescent COVID-19. The chain joins TRBV2 to TRBJ1-5; TRBD1 is a possible D gene (6 bases). Here the CDR3 reads CASRPDRDQPQHF. CDR3 sequence (DNA): TGTGCCAGCAGACCGGACAGAGATCAGCCCCAGCATTTT. The variable domain in full, with the rest retrieved from reference TRBV2 and TRBJ1-5, is EPEVTQTPSHQVTQMGQEVILRCVPISNHLYFYWYRQILGQKVEFLVSFYNNEISEKSEIFDDQFSVERPDGSNFTLKIRSTKLEDSAMYFCASRPDRDQPQHFGDGTRLSIL.